These 5 T cell receptor beta chains originate from one sample sequenced in a study of blood T cells in healthy people across ages. The use of a sample-barcoded 5' primer and a J-beta primer mix characterized a second PCR of about 7 to 12 cycles. TCRdb reanalysed the 5' RACE reads using MiXCR and keeps one entry per CDR3 protein. The sample yields about 1.6 million distinct CDR3 sequences, 30% to 35% seen once. The sample taken for sequencing was blood. These receptors were taken from a woman under 40 in good health.

The chain links TRBV28 to TRBJ2-5, with D possibly matching TRBD2 (5 bases). V dropped 6 bases and J dropped 1 base, with 18 bases sitting between them. The CDR3 consists of 16 residues. Germline CDR1 MDHEN, CDR2 SYDVKM. The CDR3 reads CASSEEASLPQETQYF. CDR3 in DNA: TGTGCCAGCAGCGAAGAGGCTAGCCTCCCCCAAGAGACCCAGTACTTC.

In the case of this clonotype: This may come from a read error, since a much larger clone is one base off. This chain joins TRBV15 and TRBJ2-7; possibly TRBD2 for D (6 bases). Germline CDR1 and CDR2: LNHNV and YYDKDF (reference sequence). The CDR3 loop spans 16 amino acids. The V end lost 3 bases, the J end lost 3 bases, and 18 bases lay between the germline ends. CDR3 coding DNA: TGTGCCACCAGCAGGCGCCGGGGACTCCAGAACTACGAGCAGTACTTC. The encoded protein is CATSRRRGLQNYEQYF. The full variable domain, in which reference TRBV15 and TRBJ2-7 provide the parts outside the CDR3, is DAMVIQNPRYQVTQFGKPVTLSCSQTLNHNVMYWYQQKSSQAPKLLFHYYDKDFNNEADTPDNFQSRRPNTSFCFLDIRSPGLGDTAMYLCATSRRRGLQNYEQYFGPGTRLTVT.

This clonotype was detected only a few times. The rearrangement uses TRBV12-3 or TRBV12-4 and TRBJ1-2, with D unclear. V was shortened by 3 bases and J by 5 bases, with 10 bases between the two germline ends. The CDR3 totals 13 residues. The CDR3 loop is CASSLRLEYGYTF. CDR3 coding DNA: TGTGCCAGCAGTTTGCGTCTCGAGTATGGCTACACCTTC.

This clonotype was detected only a few times. This rearrangement joins TRBV7-3 to TRBJ1-2; the D is unclear. CDR1 SGHTA and CDR2 FQGTGA come from the germline V gene. Trimming removed 6 bases at V and 8 bases at J, with 13 bases between. This CDR3 region has 12 residues. The CDR3 coding sequence is TGTGCCAGCAGACAGACCCCCCGGGGCTACACCTTC. Amino acid sequence: CASRQTPRGYTF.

The chain's CDR3 is CASSSINPANYGYTF. The DNA of the CDR3 is TGCGCCAGCAGCTCGATAAACCCCGCTAACTATGGCTACACCTTC. This rearrangement joins TRBV5-1 to TRBJ1-2; D not certain. Germline V CDR1 and CDR2: SGHRS, YFSETQ. Deletions cut 3 bases from V and 0 bases from J, with 12 bases between. The CDR3 extends over 15 amino acids.